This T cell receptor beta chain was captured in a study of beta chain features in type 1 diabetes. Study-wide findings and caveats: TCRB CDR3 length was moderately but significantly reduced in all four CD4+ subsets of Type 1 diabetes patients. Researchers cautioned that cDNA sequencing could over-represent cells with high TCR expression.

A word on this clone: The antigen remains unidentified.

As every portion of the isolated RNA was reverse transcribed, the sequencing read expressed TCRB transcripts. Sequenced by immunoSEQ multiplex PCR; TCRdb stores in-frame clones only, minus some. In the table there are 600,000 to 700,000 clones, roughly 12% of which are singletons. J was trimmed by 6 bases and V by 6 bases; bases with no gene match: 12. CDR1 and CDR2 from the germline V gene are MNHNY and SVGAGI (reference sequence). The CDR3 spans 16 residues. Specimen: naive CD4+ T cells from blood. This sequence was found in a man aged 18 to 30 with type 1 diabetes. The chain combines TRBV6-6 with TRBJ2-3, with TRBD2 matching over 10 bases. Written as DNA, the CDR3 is TGTGCCAGCAGCCCCCGACTAGCGGGTGGAGGCGATACGCAGTATTTT. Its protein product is CASSPRLAGGGDTQYF.